Each of the 11 T cell receptor beta chains below was sequenced from the same sample in a study of T cells in Graves' hyperthyroidism and ophthalmopathy. Regions amplified from RNA transcripts were the TCR beta CDR3 regions. The TCR CDR3 was amplified in a first-round RT-PCR using the HTBI primer set. One entry per CDR3 protein results from TCRdb running MiXCR on the multiplex PCR reads. In the table there are fewer than 650,000 distinct CDR3 sequences, approximately 14% of which are singletons. The sample taken for sequencing was blood. These receptor sequences come from a woman between 25 and 40 years old with Graves' hyperthyroidism that later progressed to Graves' ophthalmopathy.

The table lists this clonotype with a few counts. This chain joins TRBV7-9 and TRBJ2-1, with 7 positions matching TRBD1. Germline CDR1 reads SEHNR; CDR2 reads FQNEAQ (reference sequence). J gave up 10 bases and V 5 bases, and 5 bases lay outside the gene matches. CDR3 length: 12 amino acids. CDR3 nucleotide sequence: TGTGCCAGCAGCCGTGACAGGGTCGAGCAGTTCTTC. It codes for CASSRDRVEQFF.

This chain joins TRBV30 and TRBJ1-1; TRBD1 is a possible D gene (6 bases). CDR1 and CDR2 (germline): GTSNPN, SVGIG (reference sequence). This CDR3 is 16 amino acids long. V dropped 0 bases and J dropped 4 bases, with 18 bases sitting between them. As DNA, the CDR3 is TGTGCCTGGAGTGTATGGGCCCAGGGGTTTGGCACTGAAGCTTTCTTT. Translated, it gives CAWSVWAQGFGTEAFF.

This clonotype was observed many times. The chain is built from TRBV29-1 and TRBJ2-1, with a weak D call TRBD1 (5 bases). The CDR3 totals 14 residues. Germline loops: CDR1 SQVTM, CDR2 ANQGSEA. V lost 3 bases, J lost 0 bases, and 9 bases lay in between. CDR3 coding DNA: TGCAGCGTTGAGGGGCTTCTCTCCTACAATGAGCAGTTCTTC. It is translated as CSVEGLLSYNEQFF.

This clonotype was seen ten or more times. CDR3 protein: CSVGESNQPQHF. CDR3 sequence (DNA): TGCAGCGTTGGAGAGAGCAATCAGCCCCAGCATTTT. V usage is TRBV29-1 and J usage is TRBJ1-5; the D is unclear. Trimming removed 4 bases at V and 1 base at J, with 5 bases between. CDR1 is SQVTM, CDR2 ANQGSEA, per germline. This CDR3 region has 12 residues.

The sample holds many counts of this clonotype. V is TRBV18 and J is TRBJ1-1, with no clear D. Germline V lookup: CDR1 KGHSH, CDR2 LQKENI. The length of the CDR3 is 14 residues. V lost 3 bases and J 1 base, leaving 9 bases between the germline ends. Here the CDR3 reads CASSPPEANTEAFF. CDR3 nucleotide sequence: TGTGCCAGCTCACCGCCCGAGGCGAACACTGAAGCTTTCTTT.

Remarks on this clonotype: One end of the junction varies from germline; a read error may be responsible. V and J are TRBV4-3 and TRBJ2-2, with 8 bases fitting TRBD2. Germline-derived CDR1 and CDR2 are LGHNA and YSLEER. CDR3 length: 15 amino acids. The CDR3 coding sequence is TGCGCCAGCATCCAAGGATTAGGGACTAGCGGGGAGCTGTTTTTT. This gives the protein CASIQGLGTSGELFF.

This clonotype turned up a few times. The V call is TRBV12-5, the J call TRBJ1-2; D remains unclear. Germline lookup yields CDR1 LGHNT and CDR2 FRNRAP. This CDR3 is 12 amino acids long. V was cut by 7 bases and J by 5 bases, with 11 bases left in between. This CDR3 reads CASAVQEYGYTF. The CDR3 nucleotides are TGTGCTAGTGCCGTCCAGGAATATGGCTACACCTTC. The full variable domain, rest sourced from reference TRBV12-5 and TRBJ1-2, is DARVTQTPRHKVTEMGQEVTMRCQPILGHNTVFWYRQTMMQGLELLAYFRNRAPLDDSGMPKDRFSAEMPDATLATLKIQPSEPRDSAVYFCASAVQEYGYTFGSGTRLTVV.

This clonotype has a count of ten or more. The genes are TRBV30 and TRBJ1-5, with 9 bases aligning to TRBD1. Germline V gene sequence: CDR1 GTSNPN, CDR2 SVGIG (reference sequence). V gave up 5 bases and J gave up 4 bases; unmatched junction bases: 0. This CDR3 comprises 12 residues. CDR3 protein: CAWGTGNQPQHF. For the CDR3, the DNA is TGTGCCTGGGGGACAGGGAATCAGCCCCAGCATTTT.

Many counts were recorded for this clonotype. The chain carries TRBV7-3 and TRBJ2-3, with D possibly being TRBD2 (5 bases). Germline assignment: CDR1 SGHTA and CDR2 FQGTGA. Trimming took off 8 bases at V and 4 bases at J, with 13 bases between the two ends. CDR3 length: 13 amino acids. DNA for the CDR3: TGTGCCAGCTCCCGGGAAGGGTCAGATACGCAGTATTTT. Protein sequence: CASSREGSDTQYF.

This clonotype was seen many times. The rearrangement joins TRBV7-9 to TRBJ1-5; no definite D call. The germline gives CDR1 SEHNR, CDR2 FQNEAQ (reference sequence). V lost 0 bases and J 6 bases, leaving 6 bases between the germline ends. The CDR3 is 13 amino acids. CDR3 sequence: CASSLALGQPQHF. The CDR3 bases are TGTGCCAGCAGCTTAGCGCTTGGTCAGCCCCAGCATTTT. Full variable domain (remainder filled in from reference TRBV7-9 and TRBJ1-5): DTGVSQNPRHKITKRGQNVTFRCDPISEHNRLYWYRQTLGQGPEFLTYFQNEAQLEKSRLLSDRFSAERPKGSFSTLEIQRTEQGDSAMYLCASSLALGQPQHFGDGTRLSIL.

The V and J genes are TRBV18 and TRBJ2-1; D is possibly TRBD2 (5 bases). V was cut by 8 bases and J by 8 bases, with 10 bases left in between. CDR1 and CDR2 (germline): KGHSH, LQKENI. The CDR3 has 11 amino acids. The CDR3 DNA follows: TGTGCCAGCCGCCGGGGAGATGAGCAGTTCTTC. This sequence encodes CASRRGDEQFF. Together with reference TRBV18 and TRBJ2-1, the CDR3 gives the full variable domain: NAGVMQNPRHLVRRRGQEARLRCSPMKGHSHVYWYRQLPEEGLKFMVYLQKENIIDESGMPKERFSAEFPKEGPSILRIQQVVRGDSAAYFCASRRGDEQFFGPGTRLTVL.